This T cell receptor beta chain was sequenced in a study of blood T cell repertoires in COVID-19. At the level of the study: The United States, Italy and Spain provided the acute and convalescent COVID-19 samples.

V trimming: 6 bases; J trimming: 4 bases; junction bases outside the gene matches: 2. Germline assignment: CDR1 SNHLY and CDR2 FYNNEI. The CDR3 has 13 residues. Per the original data handling: The assay estimated nucleated cells by amplifying reference gene primers. Profiling relied on immunoSEQ multiplex PCR, and the TCRdb table lists in-frame clones only, not all of them. The V and J calls and clone size were taken over from that table, and D and trimming were inferred from the DNA. The sample lists around 78,000 clones, about 90% occurring once. The V and J genes are TRBV2 and TRBJ1-2; 10 nucleotides match TRBD1. Sequenced: peripheral blood. This receptor was taken from a human donor in a cohort sampled during active COVID-19. CDR3 region: CASRGQGIYGYTF. The CDR3 bases are TGTGCCAGCAGGGGACAGGGGATCTATGGCTACACCTTC.